The 27 T cell receptor beta chains reported below all come from one sample, sequenced in a study of T cell repertoires in cytomegalovirus infection (dated by TCRdb to between 2019 and 2020). The listed sequencing device is Illumina HiSeq 1500. The public sequencing data were trimmed at Q25 with fastp and processed into clonotypes with MiXCR by TCRdb, which kept only in-frame beta chains. Rows with one shared CDR3 protein collapse into an entry with the most common genes and DNA. This sample comprises 750,000 to 950,000 distinct CDR3 sequences, 25% to 35% of them detected only once. Jointly, the top ten make up roughly 13% of the sample. The sample's treatment or condition label, decoded: in vitro stimulation with specific CMV peptide epitopes to enrich CMV-specific T cells. Antigens for these TCRs are unknown. This material consisted of cultured CD8+ T cells from PBMCs, taken from culture after CMV antigen stimulation. The source is a human donor in good health (CMV status not recorded). Some clones in this sample may be carry-over from other donors' samples.

As concerns this clonotype: Relative to the germline gene, one junction end is altered; a read error may explain this. J is TRBJ2-3 and V is TRBV12-3 or TRBV12-4, with no clear D. The length of the CDR3 is 13 residues. CDR3 in amino acids: CAGSFSSTDTQYF. As DNA, the CDR3 is TGTGCCGGCAGTTTTAGTAGCACAGATACGCAGTATTTT.

CDR3 sequence reads: CASSLRGSNSPLHF. In DNA form, the CDR3 reads TGTGCCAGCAGTTTAAGAGGGTCAAATTCACCCCTCCACTTT. V usage is TRBV27 and J usage is TRBJ1-6; D gene uncertain. V was shortened by 2 bases and J by 7 bases, with 9 bases between the two germline ends. From germline, CDR1 is MNHEY and CDR2 SMNVEV (reference sequence). The CDR3 length is 14 residues.

A few counts support this clonotype. The chain couples TRBV7-2 to TRBJ2-2; D not certain. The CDR3 loop spans 15 amino acids. Trimming left V 1 base short and J 5 bases short, with 11 bases between. CDR1 and CDR2 (germline): SGHTA, FQGNSA. This CDR3 reads CASSLGYVGTGELFF. The CDR3 region has the DNA TGTGCCAGCAGCTTAGGATACGTTGGAACCGGGGAGCTGTTTTTT.

The J gene is TRBJ2-7, the V gene TRBV28; TRBD2 matches at 8 bases. The length of the CDR3 is 14 residues. Germline CDR1 is MDHEN and CDR2 is SYDVKM. Germline trimming cut 2 bases from V and 7 bases from J; bases unmatched to any gene: 7. The CDR3 sequence is CASSLGAGEGEQYV. The CDR3, as DNA: TGTGCCAGCAGTTTAGGAGCGGGGGAAGGGGAGCAGTACGTC.

The chain recombines TRBV2 with TRBJ1-1, with D maybe TRBD1 (5 bases). Looked up from germline, CDR1 is SNHLY and CDR2 is FYNNEI. This CDR3 region has 12 residues. The V end was cut by 8 bases, the J end by 5 bases, with 12 bases between. CDR3 nucleotide sequence: TGTGCCAGCCGGGACCCGAGGACTGAAGCTTTCTTT. This sequence encodes CASRDPRTEAFF. The full variable domain, rest sourced from reference TRBV2 and TRBJ1-1, is EPEVTQTPSHQVTQMGQEVILRCVPISNHLYFYWYRQILGQKVEFLVSFYNNEISEKSEIFDDQFSVERPDGSNFTLKIRSTKLEDSAMYFCASRDPRTEAFFGQGTRLTVV.

This clonotype was counted a few times. V gene TRBV28 combines with J gene TRBJ2-2; D remains unclear. Germline values: CDR1 MDHEN, CDR2 SYDVKM. The CDR3 sequence is 12 residues long. Between the trimmed V and J ends, which lost 1 base and 9 bases, there was a span of 6 bases. The CDR3 region has the DNA TGTGCCAGCAGTTTATCCGGTCGGGAGCTGTTTTTT. The encoded protein is CASSLSGRELFF.

This clonotype has a handful of counts. This rearrangement joins TRBV12-3 or TRBV12-4 to TRBJ2-7; 9 positions agree with TRBD2. The CDR3 sequence is 14 residues long. Trimming cost V 3 bases and J 3 bases; bases outside gene matches: 3. The CDR3 coding sequence is TGTGCCAGCAGTTTCGGCGGGGGGGTCTACGAGCAGTACTTC. This gives the protein CASSFGGGVYEQYF.

This clonotype was seen repeatedly, ten times or more. This chain joins TRBV7-2 and TRBJ1-1; 8 positions agree with TRBD1. With 0 bases clipped from V and 8 bases from J, the junction kept 5 bases outside the gene matches. This CDR3 region has 14 residues. The germline V gene has CDR1 SGHTA and CDR2 FQGNSA. Written as DNA, the CDR3 is TGTGCCAGCAGCTTAGCCCCGGACAGGGCAGAAGCTTTCTTT. Translation gives CASSLAPDRAEAFF.

This clonotype appeared a few times. The gene calls are TRBV5-1 and TRBJ2-1; 11 positions agree with TRBD2. The CDR3 has 15 amino acids. V was pared by 1 base and J by 6 bases, with 3 bases of the junction left unmatched. Germline V gene lookup returns CDR1 SGHRS and CDR2 YFSETQ. The CDR3 DNA reads as TGCGCCAGCAGCTTGCTCACTAGCGGGAGCAATGAGCAGTTCTTC. Its translation: CASSLLTSGSNEQFF.

The genes are TRBV6-5 and TRBJ2-7, with D possibly matching TRBD2 (5 bases). The CDR3 is 14 amino acids. Germline V gene data show CDR1 as MNHEY and CDR2 as SVGAGI. V was shortened by 5 bases and J by 2 bases, with 13 bases between the two germline ends. The CDR3, as DNA: TGTGCCAGCAGTCCCCTGGGGAGCGCCTACGAGCAGTACGTC. This sequence encodes CASSPLGSAYEQYV.

This chain connects TRBV19 to TRBJ2-2; 9 bases line up with TRBD2. The ends lost 10 bases at V and 6 bases at J; junction bases unmatched: 6. Germline CDR1 reads LNHDA; CDR2 reads SQIVND (reference sequence). This CDR3 spans 13 amino acids. This chain's CDR3 is CATPGLAPGELFF. CDR3 coding DNA: TGTGCCACTCCTGGACTAGCGCCCGGGGAGCTGTTTTTT.

A few counts support this clonotype. The gene calls are TRBV7-3 and TRBJ2-5; D perhaps matches TRBD2 (6 bases). The germline V and J ends were trimmed by 3 bases and 3 bases, with 20 bases remaining between them. Germline V gene sequence: CDR1 SGHTA, CDR2 FQGTGA. This CDR3 is built from 17 residues. CDR3 in amino acids: CASSFLGGEAKEETQYF. In DNA form, the CDR3 reads TGTGCCAGCAGCTTTTTGGGCGGGGAGGCCAAAGAAGAGACCCAGTACTTC.

This clonotype was seen many times. The junction and the germline gene differ at one end; a read error may be behind it. The rearrangement joins TRBV4-1 to TRBJ2-7, with a tentative D call TRBD1 (5 bases). The CDR3 has 13 residues. Per the germline V gene, CDR1 is MGHRA and CDR2 is YSYEKL. Written as DNA, the CDR3 is TGTGCCAGCAGTCAGGGAAGCTCCTACGAGCAGTACTTC. This gives the protein CASSQGSSYEQYF.

This clonotype has at least ten counts. The chain uses TRBV7-2 and TRBJ2-6; no definite D call. The germline gives CDR1 SGHTA, CDR2 FQGNSA. CDR3 length: 15 residues. Trimming took off 3 bases at V and 4 bases at J, with 10 bases between the two ends. The CDR3 coding sequence is TGTGCCAGCAGCTTGTCTTGGGCCGGGGCCAACGTCCTGACTTTC. Residues: CASSLSWAGANVLTF.

This clonotype was recorded a few times. The chain uses TRBV27 and TRBJ1-4; the D is unclear. The V gene's germline CDR1 is MNHEY and CDR2 SMNVEV (reference sequence). The CDR3 length is 15 residues. V was pared by 6 bases and J by 3 bases, with 14 bases between. DNA for the CDR3: TGTGCCAGCAGCCTAACGGCACGCCCTAATGAAAAACTGTTTTTT. This codes for CASSLTARPNEKLFF. The full variable domain, completed using reference TRBV27 and TRBJ1-4, is EAQVTQNPRYLITVTGKKLTVTCSQNMNHEYMSWYRQDPGLGLRQIYYSMNVEVTDKGDVPEGYKVSRKEKRNFPLILESPSPNQTSLYFCASSLTARPNEKLFFGSGTQLSVL.

This chain links TRBV20-1 with TRBJ2-1; possibly TRBD2 for D (5 bases). Trimming removed 1 base from V and 7 bases from J, with 5 bases in between. Germline CDR1 reads DFQATT; CDR2 reads SNEGSKA (reference sequence). This CDR3 comprises 11 residues. CDR3 loop: CSARAGNEQFF. The DNA of the CDR3 is TGCAGTGCTAGAGCGGGGAATGAGCAGTTCTTC.

V and J are TRBV16 and TRBJ2-1, with 12 bases aligning to TRBD1. There are 15 residues in the CDR3. Unmatched junction bases numbered 4, after V lost 4 bases and J lost 6 bases. In germline, CDR1 is KGHSY, CDR2 FQNENV. The CDR3 sequence: CASSPGTGGGNEQFF. The CDR3 coding sequence is TGTGCCAGCAGCCCCGGGACAGGGGGCGGCAATGAGCAGTTCTTC.

This clonotype was counted a few times. CDR3 sequence reads: CASSAGTGVTEAFF. The CDR3 nucleotides are TGTGCCAGCAGTGCCGGGACAGGGGTCACTGAAGCTTTCTTT. The V and J genes are TRBV6-1 and TRBJ1-1, with 10 nucleotides matching TRBD1. Germline V gene sequence: CDR1 MNHNS, CDR2 SASEGT. This CDR3 is 14 amino acids long. Trimming cost V 4 bases and J 4 bases; bases outside gene matches: 3.

This clonotype has at least ten counts. The J gene is TRBJ1-5, the V gene TRBV7-8, with 8 bases matching TRBD1. Germline V gives CDR1 SGHVS, CDR2 FQNEAQ. The CDR3 totals 14 residues. J was trimmed by 6 bases and V by 5 bases; bases with no gene match: 6. The CDR3, as DNA: TGTGCCAGCAGCGCGGACAGGGTAGCTCAGCCCCAGCATTTT. Protein sequence: CASSADRVAQPQHF. The full variable domain, in which reference TRBV7-8 and TRBJ1-5 provide the parts outside the CDR3, is GAGVSQSPRYKVAKRGQDVALRCDPISGHVSLFWYQQALGQGPEFLTYFQNEAQLDKSGLPSDRFFAERPEGSVSTLKIQRTQQEDSAVYLCASSADRVAQPQHFGDGTRLSIL.

The V gene is TRBV5-5, the J gene TRBJ2-7; D may be TRBD1 (6 bases). The CDR3 has 15 residues. Germline V lookup: CDR1 SGHKS, CDR2 YYEKEE (reference sequence). V was trimmed by 4 bases and J by 2 bases, leaving 16 bases between them. For the CDR3, the DNA is TGTGCCAGCAGCACAGGACAGCCTTATACCTACGAGCAGTACGTC. Translation gives CASSTGQPYTYEQYV.

In this sample, this clonotype turned up many times. This chain uses TRBV7-6 with TRBJ2-2; D not resolved. Germline V gene lookup returns CDR1 SGHVS and CDR2 FNYEAQ. The CDR3 sequence is 15 residues long. The CDR3 DNA is TGTGGCACAATTGGACCTGACGCGAACACCGGGGAGCTGTTTTTT. It codes for CGTIGPDANTGELFF.

Only a few counts were recorded for this clonotype. V gene TRBV6-6 combines with J gene TRBJ2-4, with unresolved D. V lost 4 bases to trimming and J lost 11 bases, with 9 bases between them. Germline V gene sequence: CDR1 MNHNY, CDR2 SVGAGI (reference sequence). The CDR3 is 11 residues long. The CDR3 coding sequence is TGTGCCAGCAGTTCAGGTGGATTTCAGTACTTC. It yields the protein CASSSGGFQYF.

The chain has TRBV6-1 and TRBJ1-5, with TRBD1 identical over 10 bases. The CDR3 covers 15 residues. After removal of 6 bases from V and 7 bases from J, the junction contained 9 bases not matched to a gene. Germline V gives CDR1 MNHNS, CDR2 SASEGT. CDR3 in amino acids: CASSSRQGARQPQHF. Written as DNA, the CDR3 is TGTGCCAGCAGCAGCAGACAGGGGGCTAGGCAGCCCCAGCATTTT.

In the case of this clonotype: The germline gene is not matched at one end of the junction; a read error may be the cause. CDR3 DNA: TGTGCCACAAGTGGACCCCCGACAGGGAGTGTGGACACCGGGGAGCTGTTTTTT. It translates to CATSGPPTGSVDTGELFF. The rearrangement uses TRBV24-1 and TRBJ2-2; TRBD1 aligns across 7 bases. The germline V gene encodes CDR1 KGHDR and CDR2 SFDVKD. CDR3 length equals 18 residues.

This clonotype was seen ten or more times. The chain has TRBV7-8 and TRBJ2-5; TRBD1 is a possible D gene (5 bases). CDR3 length: 13 amino acids. The germline gives CDR1 SGHVS, CDR2 FQNEAQ. With 1 base removed from V and 4 bases from J, the gap between germline ends came to 7 bases. The chain's CDR3 is CASSLGGPETQYF. DNA for the CDR3: TGTGCCAGCAGCTTAGGGGGCCCAGAGACCCAGTACTTC. Based on the CDR3 plus reference TRBV7-8 and TRBJ2-5, the full variable domain is GAGVSQSPRYKVAKRGQDVALRCDPISGHVSLFWYQQALGQGPEFLTYFQNEAQLDKSGLPSDRFFAERPEGSVSTLKIQRTQQEDSAVYLCASSLGGPETQYFGPGTRLLVL.

This clonotype was observed a handful of times. J is TRBJ2-2 and V is TRBV2, with a tentative D call TRBD1 (6 bases). Deletions cut 6 bases from V and 6 bases from J, with 14 bases between. Germline loops: CDR1 SNHLY, CDR2 FYNNEI. CDR3 length: 14 residues. The CDR3 spells CASRPQGFPGELFF. For the CDR3, the DNA is TGTGCCAGCAGACCTCAGGGGTTTCCCGGGGAGCTGTTTTTT. Complete variable domain (other parts from reference TRBV2 and TRBJ2-2): EPEVTQTPSHQVTQMGQEVILRCVPISNHLYFYWYRQILGQKVEFLVSFYNNEISEKSEIFDDQFSVERPDGSNFTLKIRSTKLEDSAMYFCASRPQGFPGELFFGEGSRLTVL.

The gene calls are TRBV7-9 and TRBJ1-1; 8 bases fit TRBD1. Trimming took 5 bases from V and 4 from J; bases not matched to a gene: 6. Per germline, CDR1 SEHNR and CDR2 FQNEAQ (reference sequence). This CDR3 spans 14 amino acids. The CDR3 coding sequence is TGTGCCAGCAGCCGTACAGGGACAGGCACTGAAGCTTTCTTT. This gives the protein CASSRTGTGTEAFF.